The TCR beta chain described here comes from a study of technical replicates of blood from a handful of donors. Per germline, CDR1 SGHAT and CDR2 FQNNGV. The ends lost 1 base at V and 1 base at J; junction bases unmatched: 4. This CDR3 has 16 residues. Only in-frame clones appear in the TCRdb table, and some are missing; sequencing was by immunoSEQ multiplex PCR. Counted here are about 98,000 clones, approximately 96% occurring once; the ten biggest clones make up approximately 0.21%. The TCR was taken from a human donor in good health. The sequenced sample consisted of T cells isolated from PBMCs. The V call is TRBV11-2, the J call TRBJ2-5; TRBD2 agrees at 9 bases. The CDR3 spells CASSLGLAALQETQYF. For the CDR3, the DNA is TGTGCCAGCAGCTTAGGACTAGCGGCGCTCCAAGAGACCCAGTACTTC.